This T cell receptor (beta chain) was profiled in a study of shared clonotypes between healthy human individuals. Each donor was a Caucasian adult residing in Nashville, Tennessee. Germline V gives CDR1 SEHNR, CDR2 FQNEAQ (reference sequence). Germline trimming cut 5 bases from V and 0 bases from J; bases unmatched to any gene: 8. CDR3 length: 16 amino acids. Clones were read by immunoSEQ multiplex PCR, and TCRdb kept only the in-frame ones, dropping some. The sample lists about 500,000 clones, approximately 71% occurring once. Sequences were obtained from PBMCs. This chain connects TRBV7-9 to TRBJ2-3; the match to TRBD2 covers 7 bases. This TCR was recovered from a woman in her thirties or forties in good health. Some clones in this sample may be carry-over from other donors' samples. The CDR3 protein is CASSPPPGLSTDTQYF. CDR3 nucleotide sequence: TGTGCCAGCAGCCCTCCCCCGGGACTAAGCACAGATACGCAGTATTTT.